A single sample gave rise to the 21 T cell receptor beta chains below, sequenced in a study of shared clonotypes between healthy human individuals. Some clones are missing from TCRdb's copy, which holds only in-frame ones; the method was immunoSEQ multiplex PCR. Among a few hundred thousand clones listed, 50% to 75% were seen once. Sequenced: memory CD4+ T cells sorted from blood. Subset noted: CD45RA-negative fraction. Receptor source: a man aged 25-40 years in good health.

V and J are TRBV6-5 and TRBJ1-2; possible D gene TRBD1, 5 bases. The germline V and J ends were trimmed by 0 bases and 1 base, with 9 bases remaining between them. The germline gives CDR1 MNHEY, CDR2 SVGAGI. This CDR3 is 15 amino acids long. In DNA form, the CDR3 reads TGTGCCAGCAGTTACTCGGGACGAAATAACTATGGCTACACCTTC. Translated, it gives CASSYSGRNNYGYTF.

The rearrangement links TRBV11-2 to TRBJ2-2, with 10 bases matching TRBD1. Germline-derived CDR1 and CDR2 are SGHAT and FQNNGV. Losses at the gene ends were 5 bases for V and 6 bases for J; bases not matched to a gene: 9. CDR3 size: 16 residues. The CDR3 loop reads CASSTYRDRGPGELFF. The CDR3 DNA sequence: TGTGCCAGCAGCACATACCGGGACAGGGGCCCCGGGGAGCTGTTTTTT.

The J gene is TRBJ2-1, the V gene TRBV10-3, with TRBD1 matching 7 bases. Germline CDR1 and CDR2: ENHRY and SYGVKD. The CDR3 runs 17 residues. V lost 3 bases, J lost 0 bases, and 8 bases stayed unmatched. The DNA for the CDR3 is TGTGCCATCAGTGACCCGCGACAGGGCAGCTCCTACAATGAGCAGTTCTTC. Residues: CAISDPRQGSSYNEQFF.

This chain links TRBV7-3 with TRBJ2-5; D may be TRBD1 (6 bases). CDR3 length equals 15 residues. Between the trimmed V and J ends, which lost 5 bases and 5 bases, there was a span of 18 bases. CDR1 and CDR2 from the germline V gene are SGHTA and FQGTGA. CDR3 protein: CASSPGDTFLETQYF. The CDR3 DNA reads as TGTGCCAGCAGCCCAGGGGACACATTTTTGGAGACCCAGTACTTC.

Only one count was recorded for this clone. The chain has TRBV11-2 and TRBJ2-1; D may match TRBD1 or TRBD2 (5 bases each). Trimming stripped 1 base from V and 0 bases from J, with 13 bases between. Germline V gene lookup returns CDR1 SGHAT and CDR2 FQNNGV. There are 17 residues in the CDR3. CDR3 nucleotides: TGTGCCAGCAGCTTAGGAAGAGGGGCCCTCTCCTACAATGAGCAGTTCTTC. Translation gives CASSLGRGALSYNEQFF. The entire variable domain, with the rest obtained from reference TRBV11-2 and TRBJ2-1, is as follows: EAGVAQSPRYKIIEKRQSVAFWCNPISGHATLYWYQQILGQGPKLLIQFQNNGVVDDSQLPKDRFSAERLKGVDSTLKIQPAKLEDSAVYLCASSLGRGALSYNEQFFGPGTRLTVL.

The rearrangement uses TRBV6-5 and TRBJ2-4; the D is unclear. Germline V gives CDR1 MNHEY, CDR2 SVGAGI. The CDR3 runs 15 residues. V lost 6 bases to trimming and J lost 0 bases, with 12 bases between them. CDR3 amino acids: CASSSPLLAKNIQYF. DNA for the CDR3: TGTGCCAGCAGCTCCCCCCTCCTAGCCAAAAACATTCAGTACTTC.

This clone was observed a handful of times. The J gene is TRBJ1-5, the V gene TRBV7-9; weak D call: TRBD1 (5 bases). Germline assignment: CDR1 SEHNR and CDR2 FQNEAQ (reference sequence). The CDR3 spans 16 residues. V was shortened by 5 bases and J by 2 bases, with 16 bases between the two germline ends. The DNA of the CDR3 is TGTGCCAGCAGCCAAAGACAGTCTGTGGGCAATCAGCCCCAGCATTTT. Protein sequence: CASSQRQSVGNQPQHF.

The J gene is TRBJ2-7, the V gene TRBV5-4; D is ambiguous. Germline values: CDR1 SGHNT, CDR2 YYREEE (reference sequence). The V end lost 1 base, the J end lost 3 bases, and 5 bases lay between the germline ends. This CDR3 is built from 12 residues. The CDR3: CASSLIGYEQYF. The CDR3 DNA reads TGTGCCAGCAGCTTGATTGGCTACGAGCAGTACTTC.

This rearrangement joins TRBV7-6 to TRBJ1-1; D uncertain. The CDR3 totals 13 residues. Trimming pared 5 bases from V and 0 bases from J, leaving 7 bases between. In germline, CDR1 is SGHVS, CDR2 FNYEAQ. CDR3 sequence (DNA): TGTGCCAGCAGCCAAGACGTGAACACTGAAGCTTTCTTT. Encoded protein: CASSQDVNTEAFF.

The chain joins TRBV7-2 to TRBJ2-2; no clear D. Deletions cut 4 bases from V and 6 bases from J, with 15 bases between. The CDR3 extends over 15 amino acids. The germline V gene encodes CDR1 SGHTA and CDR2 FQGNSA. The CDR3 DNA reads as TGTGCCAGCAGCTCTTCCCTGAGGACCTCCGGGGAGCTGTTTTTT. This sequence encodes CASSSSLRTSGELFF.

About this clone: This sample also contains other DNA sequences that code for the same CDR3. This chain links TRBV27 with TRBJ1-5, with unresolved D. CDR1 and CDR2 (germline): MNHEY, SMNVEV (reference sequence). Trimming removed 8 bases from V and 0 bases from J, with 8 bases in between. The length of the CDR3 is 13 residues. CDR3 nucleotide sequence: TGTGCCAGCTCCCGTTATAGCAATCAGCCCCAGCATTTT. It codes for CASSRYSNQPQHF.

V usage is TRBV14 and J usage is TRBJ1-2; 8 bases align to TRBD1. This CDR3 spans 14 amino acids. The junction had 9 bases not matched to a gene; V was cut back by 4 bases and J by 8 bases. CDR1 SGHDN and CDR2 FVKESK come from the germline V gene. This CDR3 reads CASSRNQGAGGYTF. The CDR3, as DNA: TGTGCCAGCAGCCGGAACCAGGGGGCTGGCGGCTACACCTTC.

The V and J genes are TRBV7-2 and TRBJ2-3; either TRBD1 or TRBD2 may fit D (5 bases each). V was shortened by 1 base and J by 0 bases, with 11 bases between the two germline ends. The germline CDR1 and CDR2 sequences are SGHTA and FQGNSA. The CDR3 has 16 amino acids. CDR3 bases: TGTGCCAGCAGCTTAGGGTTCCGGGACAGCACAGATACGCAGTATTTT. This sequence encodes CASSLGFRDSTDTQYF.

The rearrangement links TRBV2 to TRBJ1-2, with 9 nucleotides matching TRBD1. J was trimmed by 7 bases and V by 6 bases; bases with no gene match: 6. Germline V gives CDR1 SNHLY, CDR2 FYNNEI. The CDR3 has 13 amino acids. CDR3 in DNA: TGTGCCAGCAGCGACAGGGGGTCTGGTGGCTACACCTTC. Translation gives CASSDRGSGGYTF.

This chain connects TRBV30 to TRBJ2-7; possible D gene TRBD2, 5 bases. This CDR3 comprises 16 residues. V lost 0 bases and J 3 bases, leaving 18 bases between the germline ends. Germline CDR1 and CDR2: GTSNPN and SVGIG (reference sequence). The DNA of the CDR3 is TGTGCCTGGAGTGTACCTAGCCGACGAAAAGACTACGAGCAGTACTTC. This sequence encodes CAWSVPSRRKDYEQYF.

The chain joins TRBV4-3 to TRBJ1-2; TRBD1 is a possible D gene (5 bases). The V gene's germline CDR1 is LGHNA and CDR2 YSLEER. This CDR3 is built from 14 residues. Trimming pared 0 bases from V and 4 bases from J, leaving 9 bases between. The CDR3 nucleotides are TGCGCCAGCAGCCAAGATGCCAGGGCCTATGGCTACACCTTC. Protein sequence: CASSQDARAYGYTF.

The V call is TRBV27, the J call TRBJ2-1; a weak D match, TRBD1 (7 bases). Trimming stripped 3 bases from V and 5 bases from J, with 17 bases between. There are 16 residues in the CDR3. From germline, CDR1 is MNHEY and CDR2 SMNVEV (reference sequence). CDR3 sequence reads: CASSFQGGRYHNEQFF. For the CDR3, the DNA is TGTGCCAGCAGTTTTCAGGGGGGCCGGTACCACAATGAGCAGTTCTTC.

CDR3 sequence: CASSGAHSGEKLFF. The CDR3 DNA reads TGCGCCAGCAGCGGAGCCCACTCGGGGGAAAAACTGTTTTTT. The chain links TRBV5-1 to TRBJ1-4; no clear D. The CDR3 runs to 14 residues. Germline-derived CDR1 and CDR2 are SGHRS and YFSETQ. The germline V and J ends were trimmed by 4 bases and 8 bases, with 15 bases remaining between them.

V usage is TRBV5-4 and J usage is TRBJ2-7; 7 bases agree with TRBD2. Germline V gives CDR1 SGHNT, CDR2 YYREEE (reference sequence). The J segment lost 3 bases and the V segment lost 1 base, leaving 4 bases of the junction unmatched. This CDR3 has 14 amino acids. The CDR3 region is CASSLSGANYEQYF. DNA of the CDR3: TGTGCCAGCAGCTTGAGCGGGGCCAACTACGAGCAGTACTTC.

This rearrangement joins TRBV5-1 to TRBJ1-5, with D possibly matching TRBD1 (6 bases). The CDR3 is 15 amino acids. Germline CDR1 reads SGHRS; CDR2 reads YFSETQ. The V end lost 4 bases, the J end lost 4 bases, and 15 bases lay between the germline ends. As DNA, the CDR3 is TGCGCCAGCAGCCCCGGAGGACAGATGAATCAGCCCCAGCATTTT. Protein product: CASSPGGQMNQPQHF.

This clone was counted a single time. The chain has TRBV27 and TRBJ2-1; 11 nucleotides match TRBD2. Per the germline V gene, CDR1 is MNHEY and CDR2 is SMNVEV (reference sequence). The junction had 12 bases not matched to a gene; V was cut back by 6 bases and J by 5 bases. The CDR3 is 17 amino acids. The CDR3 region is CASRLLAGGLVDNEQFF. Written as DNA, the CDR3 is TGTGCCAGCAGACTTTTAGCGGGAGGGCTAGTCGACAATGAGCAGTTCTTC.